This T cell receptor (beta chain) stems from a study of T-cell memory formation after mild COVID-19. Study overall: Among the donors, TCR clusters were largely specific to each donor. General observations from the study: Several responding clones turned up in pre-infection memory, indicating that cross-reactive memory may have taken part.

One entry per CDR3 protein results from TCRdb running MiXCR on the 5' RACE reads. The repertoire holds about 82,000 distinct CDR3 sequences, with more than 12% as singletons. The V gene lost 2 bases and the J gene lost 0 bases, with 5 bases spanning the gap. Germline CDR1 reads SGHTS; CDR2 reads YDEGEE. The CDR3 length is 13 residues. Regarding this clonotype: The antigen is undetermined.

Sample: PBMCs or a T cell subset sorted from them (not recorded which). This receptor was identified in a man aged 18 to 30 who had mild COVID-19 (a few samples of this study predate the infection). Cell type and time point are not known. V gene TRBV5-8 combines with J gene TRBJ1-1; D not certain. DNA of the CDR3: TGTGCCAGCAGCTTAGGAATGAACACTGAAGCTTTCTTT. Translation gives CASSLGMNTEAFF.